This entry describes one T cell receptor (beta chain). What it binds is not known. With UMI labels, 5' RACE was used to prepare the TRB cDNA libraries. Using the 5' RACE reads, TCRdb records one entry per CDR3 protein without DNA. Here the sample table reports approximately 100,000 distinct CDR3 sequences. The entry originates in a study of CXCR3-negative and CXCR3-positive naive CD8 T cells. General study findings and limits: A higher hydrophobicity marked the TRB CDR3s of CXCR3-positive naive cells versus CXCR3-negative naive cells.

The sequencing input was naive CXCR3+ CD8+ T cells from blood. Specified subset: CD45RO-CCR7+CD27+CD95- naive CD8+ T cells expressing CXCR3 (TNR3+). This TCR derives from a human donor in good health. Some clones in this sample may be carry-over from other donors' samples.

The CDR3 here is CSAGVNTEAFF. The rearrangement joins TRBV20-1 to TRBJ1-1. The CDR3 has 11 amino acids. Germline V gives CDR1 DFQATT, CDR2 SNEGSKA (reference sequence).